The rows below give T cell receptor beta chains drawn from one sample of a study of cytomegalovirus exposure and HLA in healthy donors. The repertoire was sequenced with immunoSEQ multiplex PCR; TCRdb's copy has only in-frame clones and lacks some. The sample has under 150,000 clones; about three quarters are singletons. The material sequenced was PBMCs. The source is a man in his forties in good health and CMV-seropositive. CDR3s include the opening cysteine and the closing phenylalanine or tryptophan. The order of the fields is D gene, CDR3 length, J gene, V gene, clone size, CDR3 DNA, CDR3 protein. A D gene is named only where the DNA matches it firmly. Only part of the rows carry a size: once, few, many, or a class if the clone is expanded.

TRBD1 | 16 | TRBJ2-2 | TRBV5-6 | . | TGTGCCAGCAGCTTGATGCAGGGGGCGAACACCGGGGAGCTGTTCTTT | CASSLMQGANTGELFF
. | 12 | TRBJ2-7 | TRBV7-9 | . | TGTGCCAGCAGCTCCACTTCCTACGAGCAGTACTTC | CASSSTSYEQYF
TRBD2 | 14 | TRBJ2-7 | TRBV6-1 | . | TGTGCCAGCACCCTGGGAGGGTACTCCTACGAGCAGTACTTC | CASTLGGYSYEQYF
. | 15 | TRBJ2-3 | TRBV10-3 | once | TGTGCCATCAGTTCACCGGGACTTCGCACAGATACGCAGTATTTT | CAISSPGLRTDTQYF
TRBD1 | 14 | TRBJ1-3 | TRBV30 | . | TGTGCCTGGGGGGGACAGGGCTCTGGAAACACCATATATTTT | CAWGGQGSGNTIYF
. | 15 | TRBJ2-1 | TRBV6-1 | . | TGTGCCAGCAGTGCGTTGGGGGCAGGGGACAATGAGCAGTTCTTC | CASSALGAGDNEQFF
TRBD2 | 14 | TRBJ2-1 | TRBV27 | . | TGTGCCAGCAGTCCCCAGACTAGCTCCCATGAGCAGTTCTTC | CASSPQTSSHEQFF
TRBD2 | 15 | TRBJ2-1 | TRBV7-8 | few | TGTGCCAGCAGCTTACAAGCGGGACCCTACAATGAGCAGTTCTTC | CASSLQAGPYNEQFF
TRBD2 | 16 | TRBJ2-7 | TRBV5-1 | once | TGCGCCAGCAGCTCCGTTCCGGCGGGAGCGGCTAACGAGCAGTACTTC | CASSSVPAGAANEQYF
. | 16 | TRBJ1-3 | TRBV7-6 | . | TGTGCCAGCAGCTTAGCGCTGGGGGGCTCTGGAAACACCATATATTTT | CASSLALGGSGNTIYF
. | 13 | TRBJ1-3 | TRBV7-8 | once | TGTGCCAGCAGCGACAATTATGGAAACACCATATATTTT | CASSDNYGNTIYF
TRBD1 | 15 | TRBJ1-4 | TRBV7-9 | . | TGTTCCAGCAGCTCAGCCGGGACAGGGGATGAAAAACTGTTTTTT | CSSSSAGTGDEKLFF
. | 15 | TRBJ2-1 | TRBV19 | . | TGTGCCAGTAGCCTACGGCGGGGCACGTACAATGAGCAGTTCTTC | CASSLRRGTYNEQFF
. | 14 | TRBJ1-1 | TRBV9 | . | TGTGCCAGCAGCGTAGGGGAGGGTTGGACTGAAGCTTTCTTT | CASSVGEGWTEAFF
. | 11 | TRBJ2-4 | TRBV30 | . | TGTGCCTGGAGTTCGACAGGAATTCAGTACTTC | CAWSSTGIQYF
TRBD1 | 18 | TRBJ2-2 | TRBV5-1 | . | TGCGCCAGCACAACCTTATCGGGACAGCTTTTGAACACCGGGGAGCTGTTTTTT | CASTTLSGQLLNTGELFF
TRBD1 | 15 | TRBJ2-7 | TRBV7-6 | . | TGTGCCAGCAGCTCTGGACAGGGGGGTTACTACGAGCAGTACTTC | CASSSGQGGYYEQYF
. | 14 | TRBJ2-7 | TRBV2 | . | TGTGCCAGCGGCTTGGGGGCGTCCTCCTACGAGCAGTACTTC | CASGLGASSYEQYF
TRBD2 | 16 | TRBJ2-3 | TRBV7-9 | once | TGTTCCAGCAGCCTTAGCGGGAGTCTTAGCACAGATACGCAGTATTTT | CSSSLSGSLSTDTQYF
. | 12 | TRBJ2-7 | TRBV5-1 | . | TGCGCCAGCAATGGACAGAACTACGAGCAGTACTTC | CASNGQNYEQYF
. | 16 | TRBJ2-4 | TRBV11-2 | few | TGTGCCAGCAGCTCCAACAGGGTGGGGGCCGGGAACATTCAGTACTTC | CASSSNRVGAGNIQYF
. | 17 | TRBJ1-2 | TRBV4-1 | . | TGCGCCAGCAGCGAAATGGGGGGTCCGGGACGGATTTATGGCTACACCTTC | CASSEMGGPGRIYGYTF
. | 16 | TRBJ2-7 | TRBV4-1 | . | TGCGCCAGCAGCCAAGAGGGCGAGTCCGGGGCCTACGAGCAGTACTTC | CASSQEGESGAYEQYF
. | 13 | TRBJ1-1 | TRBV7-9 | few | TGTGCCAGCAGCTTAGAGGGGGTAGGTGAAGCTTTCTTT | CASSLEGVGEAFF
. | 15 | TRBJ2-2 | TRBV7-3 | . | TGTGCCAGCAGCCGCGGGACCTCGAACACCGGGGAGCTGTTTTTT | CASSRGTSNTGELFF
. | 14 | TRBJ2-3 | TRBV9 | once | TGTGCCAGCAGCGTATGGGGGGTCACAGATACGCAGTATTTT | CASSVWGVTDTQYF
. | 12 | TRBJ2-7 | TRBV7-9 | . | TGTGCCAGCAGCTTAGATGGGCTCGAGCAGTACTTC | CASSLDGLEQYF
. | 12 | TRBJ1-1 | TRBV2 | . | TGTGCCAGCAGTGAATTTTTTGAGGGAGCTTTCTTT | CASSEFFEGAFF
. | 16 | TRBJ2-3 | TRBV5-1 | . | TGCGCCAGCACATACGGGAGTGGGGACAGATTGGATACGCAGTATTTT | CASTYGSGDRLDTQYF
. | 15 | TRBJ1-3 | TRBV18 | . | TGTGCCAGCTCACCCACGAGGCAGGGTGGAAACACCATATATTTT | CASSPTRQGGNTIYF
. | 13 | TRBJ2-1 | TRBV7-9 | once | TGTGCCAGCAGCCCGGGACTGGGCAATGAGCAGTTCTTC | CASSPGLGNEQFF
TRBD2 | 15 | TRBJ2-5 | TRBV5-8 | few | TGTGCCAGCAGCTTGGTTATGGTTAGCGGGGAGACCCAGTACTTC | CASSLVMVSGETQYF
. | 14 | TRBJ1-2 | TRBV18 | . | TGTGCCAGCTCACCAGGGCCTGATTTCTATGGCTACACCTTC | CASSPGPDFYGYTF
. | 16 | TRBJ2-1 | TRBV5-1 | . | TGCGCCAGCAGCTTTTCAGGTACGAGTTCCTACAATGAGCAGTTCTTC | CASSFSGTSSYNEQFF
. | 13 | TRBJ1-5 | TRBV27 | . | TGTGCCAGCAGTTTCGACAGTAATCAGCCCCAGCATTTT | CASSFDSNQPQHF
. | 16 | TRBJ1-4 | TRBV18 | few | TGTGCCAGCTCACCGAGGGAAAAAGGAAGAGGTGAAAAACTGTTTTTT | CASSPREKGRGEKLFF
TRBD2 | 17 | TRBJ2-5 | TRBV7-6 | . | TGTGCCAGCAGCTTAGAGGCTAGCGGGCTAAACACGGAGACCCAGTACTTC | CASSLEASGLNTETQYF
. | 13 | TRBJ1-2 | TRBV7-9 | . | TGTTCCAGCAGCTTGGGGAGTACAGGGGGCTACACCTTC | CSSSLGSTGGYTF
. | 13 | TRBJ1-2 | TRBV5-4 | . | TGTGCCAGCAGCTTGGACGGACAGAGCGGCTACACCTTC | CASSLDGQSGYTF
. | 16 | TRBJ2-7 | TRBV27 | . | TGTGCCAGCAGTTTCGAGGGGGGGGAAAGGCCCTACGAGCAGTACTTC | CASSFEGGERPYEQYF
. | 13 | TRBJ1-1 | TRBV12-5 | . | TGTGCTAGTGGTTCGACAGAAAACACTGAAGCTTTCTTT | CASGSTENTEAFF
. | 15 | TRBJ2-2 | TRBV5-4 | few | TGTGCCAGCAGCCTATCGGGAGTATGGACCGGGGAGCTGTTTTTT | CASSLSGVWTGELFF
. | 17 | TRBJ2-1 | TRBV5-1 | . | TGCGCCAGCAGCTTGGCGCACGGGACATCGCCCTACAATGAGCAGTTCTTC | CASSLAHGTSPYNEQFF
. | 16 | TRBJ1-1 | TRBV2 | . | TGTGCCAGCAGTGGGGACGGGAGGGGACCGAACACTGAAGCTTTCTTT | CASSGDGRGPNTEAFF
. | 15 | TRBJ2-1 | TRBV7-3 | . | TGTGCCAGCAGCATCCAGGGACTTGCCTACAATGAGCAGTTCTTC | CASSIQGLAYNEQFF
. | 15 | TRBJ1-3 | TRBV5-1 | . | TGCGCCAGCAGCTTGAGGCAGGGTGCTGGAAACACCATATATTTT | CASSLRQGAGNTIYF
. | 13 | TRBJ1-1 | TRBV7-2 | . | TGTGCCAGCAGCTTAATAGTGAACACTGAAGCTTTCTTT | CASSLIVNTEAFF
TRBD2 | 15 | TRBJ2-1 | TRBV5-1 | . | TGCGCCAGCAGAGCGGGAGGAGGTTTCGTCGATGAGCAGTTCTTC | CASRAGGGFVDEQFF
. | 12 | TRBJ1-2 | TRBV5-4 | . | TGTGCCAGCAGCTTGGCCGGCTATGGCTACACCTTC | CASSLAGYGYTF
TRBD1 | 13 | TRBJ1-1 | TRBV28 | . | TGTGCCAGCCGACAGGGGGCGAACACTGAAGCTTTCTTT | CASRQGANTEAFF
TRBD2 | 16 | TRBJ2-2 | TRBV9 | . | TGTGCCAGCAGCCCGGGACTAGCGTTTAACACCGGGGAGCTGTTTTTT | CASSPGLAFNTGELFF
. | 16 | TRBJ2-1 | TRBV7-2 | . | TGTGCCAGCAGCCCGTCTCCCGGGACATTCGGCTCTGAGCAGTTCTTC | CASSPSPGTFGSEQFF
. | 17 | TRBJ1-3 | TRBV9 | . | TGTGCCAGCAGCGAGGGGGACACAGCCGACTCTGGAAACACCATATATTTT | CASSEGDTADSGNTIYF